This T cell receptor beta chain originates from a study of a mutant IDH1 vaccine in newly diagnosed glioma. Study details: Treated patients, approximately 60% male and around 40% female, averaged approximately 40 years of age. Receipt of radiotherapy, temozolomide, or both preceded the study, and most received both. General study findings and limits: Pseudoprogression seemed unrelated to changes in top peripheral T cell clonotypes. Detectable vaccine-induced immune responses arose in roughly 93% of patients.

In this sample, this clone turned up a few times. The antigen is not known. Trimming shortened V by 0 bases and J by 2 bases, and 11 bases separated the two germline ends. From germline, CDR1 is SGDLS and CDR2 YYNGEE. The CDR3 is 15 residues long. Regarding time point: week 35, safety follow-up. Topical imiquimod was applied with each vaccine dose, which held 300 ug of mutant IDH1 20-mer peptide. Libraries were prepared by immunoSEQ multiplex PCR; TCRdb keeps only in-frame clonotypes and omits some of them. The sample shows tens of thousands of clones, 83% of them seen only once. This material consisted of PBMCs, taken from a glioma patient whose treatment included an IDH1 peptide vaccine. The chain has TRBV9 and TRBJ1-1, with a tentative D call TRBD1 (6 bases). The origin of this receptor is a woman between 50 and 59 years old with glioma. DNA for the CDR3: TGTGCCAGCAGCGTAGATGCAGGGGCAAACACTGAAGCTTTCTTT. Its translation: CASSVDAGANTEAFF.